What follows describes a single TCR beta chain. This sample was taken from a study of blood T cell repertoires in COVID-19. Study details: Sample material is recorded as cDNA or gDNA derived from T cells, B-cell-depleted T cells, or PBMCs.

TCRdb keeps only in-frame clones here, not all; method: immunoSEQ multiplex PCR. Among approximately 220,000 clones listed, 75% to 85% were seen once. Study members were between roughly 18 and 90 years old and lived in 20 to 30 US regions. Assignment of participants to cohorts was predicated upon participant-reported clinical history. Sequencing was carried out using PBMCs or T cells enriched from blood (not recorded which). The sequence was obtained from a woman between 40 and 55 years old with acute COVID-19.

The CDR3 loop is CASSLLAANEKLFF. DNA of the CDR3: TGTGCCAGCAGTTTATTGGCAGCTAATGAAAAACTGTTTTTT. V gene TRBV27 combines with J gene TRBJ1-4; D is uncertain. With 1 base removed from V and 3 bases from J, the gap between germline ends came to 6 bases. This CDR3 is built from 14 residues. CDR1 is MNHEY, CDR2 SMNVEV, per germline (reference sequence).